The 22 T cell receptor beta chains given below trace back to one sample, sequenced in a study of early T cells in non-severe SARS-CoV-2 infection. Each CDR3 protein gets one entry after TCRdb re-called the 5' RACE reads with MiXCR. This sample has approximately 21,000 distinct CDR3 sequences, with about 5.6% found just once. The material sequenced was whole blood. The receptors were sampled from an adult who was a healthcare worker with PCR-confirmed SARS-CoV-2 infection or an uninfected control (not recorded which).

This clonotype was counted ten times or more. V is TRBV29-1 and J is TRBJ1-1; no firm D call. The germline V and J ends were trimmed by 6 bases and 1 base, with 15 bases remaining between them. Germline assignment: CDR1 SQVTM and CDR2 ANQGSEA. The CDR3 covers 14 residues. The CDR3 region has the DNA TGCAGCGTCCGAGACCCCCGGGGGAACACTGAAGCTTTCTTT. It is translated as CSVRDPRGNTEAFF.

This clonotype was seen only a few times. The chain couples TRBV9 to TRBJ2-1; 7 bases are a match to TRBD2. Germline CDR1 SGDLS, CDR2 YYNGEE. The CDR3 contains 14 residues. The V and J ends lost 4 bases and 9 bases, in that order; junction bases with no gene match: 10. CDR3 in DNA: TGTGCCAGCAGCTTCGGGACTAACGTGGGTGAGCAGTTCTTC. Amino acid sequence: CASSFGTNVGEQFF.

This clonotype occurred many times. The chain has TRBV12-3 or TRBV12-4 and TRBJ2-6; D gene ambiguous. The CDR3 covers 13 residues. The V and J ends lost 10 bases and 1 base respectively, with 8 bases between them. Here the CDR3 reads CATKDSGANVLTF. DNA of the CDR3: TGTGCCACCAAGGATTCTGGGGCCAACGTCCTGACTTTC.

At least ten counts were recorded for this clonotype. The J gene is TRBJ1-4, the V gene TRBV20-1; 7 bases fit TRBD1. This CDR3 spans 13 amino acids. With V trimmed by 5 bases and J by 6 bases, 6 bases remained unmatched. Germline CDR1 reads DFQATT; CDR2 reads SNEGSKA (reference sequence). The CDR3 DNA reads as TGCAGTGCTTCGACAGGGCAAGATGAAAAACTGTTTTTT. It is translated as CSASTGQDEKLFF.

The table lists this clonotype with many counts. The V call is TRBV20-1, the J call TRBJ1-2, with D tentatively TRBD1 (6 bases). Germline V gene sequence: CDR1 DFQATT, CDR2 SNEGSKA (reference sequence). The CDR3 contains 14 residues. V was shortened by 5 bases and J by 2 bases, with 15 bases between the two germline ends. The DNA for the CDR3 is TGCAGTGCTCTACACAGGGATGGGAACTATGGCTACACCTTC. It translates to CSALHRDGNYGYTF.

This clonotype appeared many times. The chain recombines TRBV20-1 with TRBJ1-3, with D tentatively TRBD1 (6 bases). CDR1 DFQATT and CDR2 SNEGSKA come from the germline V gene (reference sequence). V dropped 6 bases and J dropped 2 bases, with 20 bases sitting between them. The CDR3 runs 16 residues. CDR3 bases: TGCAGTGCCGAGCGAGATACAGGGAGGACTGGAAACACCATATATTTT. This sequence encodes CSAERDTGRTGNTIYF.

The V and J genes are TRBV4-2 and TRBJ2-1, with TRBD2 matching 8 bases. The V segment lost 0 bases and the J segment 4 bases; nucleotides outside the gene matches: 5. Germline V gene data show CDR1 as LGHNA and CDR2 as YNFKEQ. The CDR3 spans 16 residues. The CDR3 DNA follows: TGTGCCAGCAGCCAAGATCCGGGACTAGTATACAATGAGCAGTTCTTC. Translation gives CASSQDPGLVYNEQFF.

This clonotype was seen only a few times. The chain has TRBV11-2 and TRBJ2-1; D could derive from TRBD1 or TRBD2 (6 bases each). The CDR3 consists of 17 residues. The germline V gene has CDR1 SGHAT and CDR2 FQNNGV. Trimming took off 3 bases at V and 5 bases at J, with 20 bases between the two ends. The CDR3 nucleotides read TGTGCCAGCAGCTTCGACAGGTCGACTAGTCCAAACAATGAGCAGTTCTTC. The encoded protein is CASSFDRSTSPNNEQFF.

This clonotype has ten or more counts. The chain combines TRBV12-3 or TRBV12-4 with TRBJ1-5; TRBD1 matches 9 bases. Trimming cost V 5 bases and J 4 bases; bases outside gene matches: 9. The CDR3 runs to 16 residues. CDR3 sequence: CASSPPGTGINQPQHF. CDR3 bases: TGTGCCAGCAGTCCCCCCGGGACAGGGATTAATCAGCCCCAGCATTTT.

By share, this clonotype counts as medium-sized. The chain employs TRBV13 and TRBJ1-2; D remains unclear. This CDR3 has 14 amino acids. The V end was cut by 0 bases, the J end by 8 bases, with 13 bases between. The germline V gene has CDR1 PRHDT and CDR2 FYEKMQ (reference sequence). For the CDR3, the DNA is TGTGCCAGCAGCTTAGGACAGAGCTTTGAAGGCTACACCTTC. It is translated as CASSLGQSFEGYTF. Filled out from reference TRBV13 and TRBJ1-2, the complete variable domain reads AAGVIQSPRHLIKEKRETATLKCYPIPRHDTVYWYQQGPGQDPQFLISFYEKMQSDKGSIPDRFSAQQFSDYHSELNMSSLELGDSALYFCASSLGQSFEGYTFGSGTRLTVV.

This clonotype was counted ten times or more. V is TRBV28 and J is TRBJ2-1, with TRBD2 matching 13 bases. V dropped 6 bases and J dropped 9; count of bases not matched to a gene: 8. The length of the CDR3 is 15 residues. The germline CDR1 and CDR2 sequences are MDHEN and SYDVKM. CDR3 sequence reads: CASSLGTSGKVEQFF. The CDR3, as DNA: TGTGCCAGCAGCCTAGGGACTAGCGGGAAGGTTGAGCAGTTCTTC.

Many counts were recorded for this clonotype. The CDR3: CSAQSEGRSNQPQHF. For the CDR3, the DNA is TGCAGTGCCCAAAGTGAGGGCCGGAGCAATCAGCCCCAGCATTTT. The chain links TRBV20-1 to TRBJ1-5; no reliable D call. CDR1 DFQATT and CDR2 SNEGSKA come from the germline V gene (reference sequence). The germline V and J ends were trimmed by 6 bases and 1 base, with 16 bases remaining between them. This CDR3 is built from 15 residues.

This clonotype was counted at least ten times. The chain's CDR3 is CASRKTSGPYNEQFF. The CDR3 region has the DNA TGTGCCAGCAGGAAGACTAGCGGCCCTTACAATGAGCAGTTCTTC. The chain is built from TRBV12-3 or TRBV12-4 and TRBJ2-1, with 9 bases aligning to TRBD2. V lost 6 bases, J lost 4 bases, and 7 bases stayed unmatched. This CDR3 is built from 15 residues.

In this sample, this clonotype turned up a few times. The chain carries TRBV28 and TRBJ2-7; no definite D call. Looked up from germline, CDR1 is MDHEN and CDR2 is SYDVKM. The V gene lost 5 bases and the J gene lost 4 bases, with 9 bases spanning the gap. The CDR3 sequence is 12 residues long. CDR3 region: CASSPKGYEQYF. CDR3 DNA sequence: TGTGCCAGCAGTCCCAAAGGTTACGAGCAGTACTTC.

This clonotype appeared many times. The chain is built from TRBV7-6 and TRBJ1-2; D uncertain. The V end lost 1 base, the J end lost 5 bases, and 8 bases lay between the germline ends. Germline-derived CDR1 and CDR2 are SGHVS and FNYEAQ. The CDR3 runs 13 residues. CDR3 nucleotides: TGTGCCAGCAGCTTAGATGCTGGGTATGGCTACACCTTC. Its protein product is CASSLDAGYGYTF.

Many counts were recorded for this clonotype. CDR3 DNA sequence: TGCGCCAGCAGTTTAAGGGGGGATACGCAGTATTTT. It encodes CASSLRGDTQYF. This sequence joins TRBV4-1 and TRBJ2-3, with D possibly matching TRBD1 (6 bases). The CDR3 covers 12 residues. Germline assignment: CDR1 MGHRA and CDR2 YSYEKL. V lost 6 bases and J lost 6, with 10 bases in between.

Many counts were recorded for this clonotype. The chain employs TRBV19 and TRBJ2-1; TRBD2 aligns across 8 bases. The CDR3 contains 15 residues. Germline V CDR1 and CDR2: LNHDA, SQIVND (reference sequence). V was pared by 6 bases and J by 0 bases, with 4 bases of the junction left unmatched. The CDR3 here is CASSQRESSYNEQFF. The CDR3 DNA reads as TGTGCCAGTAGCCAGCGGGAGAGCTCCTACAATGAGCAGTTCTTC.

This clonotype is labeled as medium-sized (0.01 to 0.1%). The CDR3 coding sequence is TGCGCCAGCAGCCCTGCGCCCGGTACTAACTATGGCTACACCTTC. The encoded protein is CASSPAPGTNYGYTF. The chain has TRBV4-1 and TRBJ1-2; no reliable D call. Trimming took 4 bases from V and 0 from J, leaving 12 bases between them. This CDR3 region has 15 residues. Germline V gene data show CDR1 as MGHRA and CDR2 as YSYEKL.

This clonotype has ten or more counts. The chain joins TRBV14 to TRBJ2-5, with D possibly being TRBD1 or TRBD2 (5 bases each). The CDR3 has 15 amino acids. The V and J ends lost 4 bases and 2 bases respectively, with 14 bases between them. Germline-derived CDR1 and CDR2 are SGHDN and FVKESK. CDR3 DNA sequence: TGTGCCAGCAGCCTTCGGGGACCCCGGCAAGAGACCCAGTACTTC. Amino acids: CASSLRGPRQETQYF.

This clonotype showed up many times. This rearrangement joins TRBV23-1 to TRBJ2-2; the match to TRBD1 covers 7 bases. TRBV23-1 is annotated as an ORF whose role is uncertain. The CDR3 sequence is 15 residues long. Trimming at V came to 3 bases and at J to 0 bases, leaving 1 base not matched to a gene. CDR3 region: CASSQGQTNTGELFF. The CDR3 region has the DNA TGCGCCAGCAGTCAGGGACAGACGAACACCGGGGAGCTGTTTTTT.

In its sample, this clonotype was seen many times. The V gene is TRBV6-5, the J gene TRBJ2-3; the D gene is possibly TRBD2 (6 bases). Trimming cost V 8 bases and J 9 bases, with 12 bases left between them. Germline CDR1 and CDR2: MNHEY and SVGAGI. The CDR3 loop spans 11 amino acids. The CDR3 region has the DNA TGTGCCAGCTCCCGGCGGGGAACGCAGTATTTT. Its protein product is CASSRRGTQYF.

This clonotype was counted ten times or more. The genes are TRBV6-1 and TRBJ2-7; unclear D gene. The CDR3 extends over 12 amino acids. The V and J ends lost 4 bases and 4 bases respectively, with 8 bases between them. CDR1 is MNHNS and CDR2 is SASEGT in the germline V gene. In DNA form, the CDR3 reads TGTGCCAGCAGTGTAGTCGGGTACGAGCAGTACGTC. Its protein is CASSVVGYEQYV.